The 29 T cell receptor beta chains listed next were all sequenced from one sample in a study of T cell changes during pregnancy in multiple sclerosis. The data were produced by immunoSEQ multiplex PCR, yet TCRdb's version contains in-frame clones alone and is incomplete. Counted here are 20,000 to 25,000 clones, less than 95% occurring once; the ten biggest clones make up 0.68%. This specimen consisted of CD4+ T cells from peripheral blood mononuclear cells, obtained in the third trimester of pregnancy. Receptor source: a female donor with multiple sclerosis, enrolled in a pregnancy study.

Regarding this clone: The junction departs from germline at one end; a sequencing error may be responsible. CDR3 DNA: TGTGCTAGCAGCGCCAGCGGGGGGGCCTCTGAGACCCAGTACTTC. This translates into CASSASGGASETQYF. This sequence joins TRBV7-7 and TRBJ2-5, with TRBD2 matching over 10 bases. Germline values: CDR1 SSHAT, CDR2 FNYEAQ (reference sequence). The CDR3 sequence is 15 residues long. Filled out from reference TRBV7-7 and TRBJ2-5, the complete variable domain reads GAGVSQSPRYKVTKRGQDVTLRCDPISSHATLYWYQQALGQGPEFLTYFNYEAQPDKSGLPSDRFSAERPEGSISTLTIQRTEQRDSAMYRCASSASGGASETQYFGPGTRLLVL.

The chain recombines TRBV21-1 with TRBJ2-1; the table's D gene call, TRBD1, was not cross checked with the DNA. TRBV21-1 is a pseudogene. The CDR3 contains 19 residues. The CDR3: CASSSFKSKGHRAYNEQFF. The CDR3 nucleotides read TGTGCCAGCAGCTCTTTCAAGTCGAAGGGGCATAGGGCCTACAATGAGCAGTTCTTC.

The gene calls are TRBV7-2 and TRBJ1-3; no clear D gene. The CDR3 contains 11 residues. Germline lookup yields CDR1 SGHTA and CDR2 FQGNSA. V was clipped by 5 bases and J by 7 bases, with 6 bases between them. The CDR3 DNA reads TGTGCCAGCAGCCCCGGGAACACCATATATTTT. It encodes CASSPGNTIYF.

The rearrangement uses TRBV5-1 and TRBJ2-7; 10 positions match TRBD2. The CDR3 is 19 residues long. The V and J ends lost 4 bases and 0 bases, in that order; junction bases with no gene match: 16. CDR1 and CDR2 (germline): SGHRS, YFSETQ. The CDR3 bases are TGCGCCAGCAGCATTAACCCGGCTAGCGGGGGCCTCAGCTCCTACGAGCAGTACTTC. The encoded protein is CASSINPASGGLSSYEQYF. Combining the CDR3 with reference TRBV5-1 and TRBJ2-7 gives the whole variable domain KAGVTQTPRYLIKTRGQQVTLSCSPISGHRSVSWYQQTPGQGLQFLFEYFSETQRNKGNFPGRFSGRQFSNSRSEMNVSTLELGDSALYLCASSINPASGGLSSYEQYFGPGTRLTVT.

The V and J genes are TRBV11-1 and TRBJ2-7; D is possibly TRBD2 (5 bases). V was pared by 6 bases and J by 5 bases, with 14 bases between. CDR3 length: 13 residues. The V gene's germline CDR1 is SGHAT and CDR2 FQDESV (reference sequence). CDR3 coding DNA: TGTGCCAGCAGTTACCCAGCGAGGGACGAGCAGTACTTC. This encodes CASSYPARDEQYF.

This chain uses TRBV28 with TRBJ2-7; 10 nucleotides align to TRBD1. The germline CDR1 and CDR2 sequences are MDHEN and SYDVKM. This CDR3 has 15 amino acids. V gave up 3 bases and J gave up 2 bases; unmatched junction bases: 4. Here the CDR3 reads CASSFPGTGAYEQYF. CDR3 nucleotides: TGTGCCAGCAGTTTTCCAGGGACAGGGGCCTACGAGCAGTACTTC.

V is TRBV18 and J is TRBJ2-7, with 8 bases identical to TRBD2. The CDR3 is 13 residues long. Germline V gene sequence: CDR1 KGHSH, CDR2 LQKENI. V was pared by 5 bases and J by 6 bases, with 6 bases of the junction left unmatched. The CDR3 region has the DNA TGTGCCAGCTCATCCACGCTAGCGGGCGAGCAGTACTTC. Its translation: CASSSTLAGEQYF.

The genes are TRBV6-6 and TRBJ1-5; D uncertain. With 6 bases removed from V and 0 bases from J, the gap between germline ends came to 9 bases. CDR1 MNHNY and CDR2 SVGAGI come from the germline V gene (reference sequence). The CDR3 runs 14 residues. The CDR3 loop reads CASRRGLSNQPQHF. CDR3 DNA: TGTGCCAGCAGACGGGGTCTTAGCAATCAGCCCCAGCATTTT.

V gene TRBV4-1 combines with J gene TRBJ1-6; no firm D call. Germline-derived CDR1 and CDR2 are MGHRA and YSYEKL. V was shortened by 2 bases and J by 14 bases, with 16 bases between the two germline ends. The CDR3 is made up of 14 amino acids. CDR3 region: CASSQTLGPWALHF. The CDR3 DNA is TGCGCCAGCAGCCAAACCCTGGGCCCTTGGGCCCTCCACTTT.

The rearrangement uses TRBV4-2 and TRBJ2-7; TRBD2 aligns across 8 bases. Trimming at V came to 0 bases and at J to 0 bases, leaving 7 bases not matched to a gene. The CDR3 is 17 residues long. Germline V lookup: CDR1 LGHNA, CDR2 YNFKEQ. The CDR3 region is CASSQEWRGAGSYEQYF. The CDR3 coding sequence is TGTGCCAGCAGCCAAGAGTGGCGGGGGGCGGGCTCCTACGAGCAGTACTTC.

The chain recombines TRBV18 with TRBJ1-1; 8 bases are shared with TRBD1. CDR3 length: 15 amino acids. CDR1 is KGHSH and CDR2 is LQKENI in the germline V gene. With V trimmed by 5 bases and J by 3 bases, 8 bases remained unmatched. CDR3 protein: CASSGAGGFDTEAFF. The CDR3 coding sequence is TGTGCCAGCTCAGGTGCAGGGGGCTTTGACACTGAAGCTTTCTTT.

This clone was picked up one time. The genes are TRBV2 and TRBJ2-3, with D possibly being TRBD1 (6 bases). With 6 bases removed from V and 0 bases from J, the gap between germline ends came to 13 bases. Germline values: CDR1 SNHLY, CDR2 FYNNEI. The length of the CDR3 is 15 residues. CDR3 nucleotides: TGTGCCAGCAGAACCAGGGGATTCAGCACAGATACGCAGTATTTT. Protein sequence: CASRTRGFSTDTQYF.

The V call is TRBV10-1, the J call TRBJ2-1; 16 positions agree with TRBD2. V lost 8 bases, J lost 0 bases, and 13 bases stayed unmatched. This CDR3 region has 20 residues. CDR1 and CDR2 (germline): WNHNN, SYGVQD (reference sequence). CDR3 region: CASPGLAGGDQCSSYNEQFF. CDR3 nucleotides: TGCGCCAGCCCGGGACTAGCGGGGGGGGATCAATGCAGCTCCTACAATGAGCAGTTCTTC.

About this clone: The junction differs from germline at one of its ends, possibly a read error. V is TRBV6-5 and J is TRBJ2-5, with D possibly matching TRBD2 (5 bases). Germline CDR1 reads MNHEY; CDR2 reads SVGAGI. This CDR3 comprises 13 residues. The chain's CDR3 is CASSWTGGETRYF. CDR3 sequence (DNA): TGTGCCAGCAGTTGGACGGGTGGGGAGACCCGGTACTTC.

CDR3 DNA sequence: TGTGCCAGTAGTATACCCCTTAGCAATCAGCCCCAGCATTTT. Amino acid sequence: CASSIPLSNQPQHF. The gene calls are TRBV19 and TRBJ1-5; D not certain. Trimming left V 2 bases short and J 0 bases short, with 5 bases between. Germline assignment: CDR1 LNHDA and CDR2 SQIVND (reference sequence). The CDR3 length is 14 residues.

This chain uses TRBV5-1 with TRBJ2-7, with 10 bases identical to TRBD1. The trim removed 3 bases at V and 1 base at J, leaving 4 bases unmatched. Germline-derived CDR1 and CDR2 are SGHRS and YFSETQ. The CDR3 is 15 residues long. The CDR3 DNA sequence: TGCGCCAGCAGCTCGACAGGGGGCGGGTCCTACGAGCAGTACTTC. Translation gives CASSSTGGGSYEQYF.

V usage is TRBV21-1 and J usage is TRBJ2-3; TRBD2 is taken as the D call from the table, unchecked against the DNA. TRBV21-1 is deemed a pseudogene. The CDR3 runs 19 residues. CDR3: CASSKGAGSSGAITDTQYF. CDR3 nucleotides: TGTGCCAGCAGCAAAGGGGCGGGGAGTAGCGGGGCAATTACAGATACGCAGTATTTT.

The genes are TRBV12-5 and TRBJ1-5; possibly TRBD1 for D (6 bases). This CDR3 has 13 residues. From germline, CDR1 is LGHNT and CDR2 FRNRAP. V was trimmed by 7 bases and J by 5 bases, leaving 12 bases between them. The CDR3 is CASAPGTHQPQHF. For the CDR3, the DNA is TGTGCTAGTGCCCCGGGGACACATCAGCCCCAGCATTTT.

J is TRBJ2-5 and V is TRBV18; D unresolved. Germline V gives CDR1 KGHSH, CDR2 LQKENI. The CDR3 is 15 residues long. V shed 4 bases and J shed 0 bases, with 12 bases lying between them. CDR3 in amino acids: CASSRLSAYQETQYF. DNA of the CDR3: TGTGCCAGCTCACGCCTTTCTGCGTACCAAGAGACCCAGTACTTC.

The CDR3 loop reads CAISESLGTGESTIYF. The CDR3 region has the DNA TGTGCCATCAGTGAGTCCCTGGGGACAGGGGAGAGCACCATATATTTT. The rearrangement joins TRBV10-3 to TRBJ1-3, with 10 bases that match TRBD1. V gave up 0 bases and J gave up 9 bases; unmatched junction bases: 8. Germline V gene data show CDR1 as ENHRY and CDR2 as SYGVKD. The CDR3 covers 16 residues.

The chain joins TRBV29-1 to TRBJ2-7; 10 bases match TRBD1. This CDR3 region has 12 residues. Germline assignment: CDR1 SQVTM and CDR2 ANQGSEA. V shed 6 bases and J 6 bases; nucleotides not matched to a gene: 5. CDR3 sequence reads: CSVGRDRGEQYF. CDR3 DNA: TGCAGCGTAGGCCGGGACAGGGGCGAGCAGTACTTC.

The CDR3 DNA follows: TGTGCCAGCACCCCGAACAGGGCCCACTATGGCTACACCTTC. Translating it yields CASTPNRAHYGYTF. V and J are TRBV9 and TRBJ1-2; tentative D call: TRBD1 (6 bases). V lost 6 bases and J lost 3, with 15 bases in between. The CDR3 is 14 amino acids. CDR1 is SGDLS, CDR2 YYNGEE, per germline. Complete variable domain (other parts from reference TRBV9 and TRBJ1-2): DSGVTQTPKHLITATGQRVTLRCSPRSGDLSVYWYQQSLDQGLQFLIQYYNGEERAKGNILERFSAQQFPDLHSELNLSSLELGDSALYFCASTPNRAHYGYTFGSGTRLTVV.

This sequence joins TRBV6-5 and TRBJ2-1; the match to TRBD2 covers 10 bases. The CDR3 covers 15 residues. V was pared by 5 bases and J by 7 bases, with 8 bases of the junction left unmatched. Germline V gene data show CDR1 as MNHEY and CDR2 as SVGAGI. The CDR3 nucleotides are TGTGCCAGCAGTGGGAGCGGGGGGGCGAATAATGAGCAGTTCTTC. It is translated as CASSGSGGANNEQFF.

This chain joins TRBV11-2 and TRBJ2-7; possibly TRBD1 for D (5 bases). The CDR3 has 16 amino acids. CDR1 and CDR2 from the germline V gene are SGHAT and FQNNGV. Trimming left V 0 bases short and J 3 bases short, with 15 bases between. This chain's CDR3 is CASSLEGHLPDYEQYF. The CDR3 DNA is TGTGCCAGCAGCTTAGAAGGACACCTACCAGACTACGAGCAGTACTTC.

The rearrangement links TRBV7-2 to TRBJ2-3; 9 bases are a match to TRBD2. The CDR3 extends over 17 amino acids. Germline trimming cut 1 base from V and 5 bases from J; bases unmatched to any gene: 10. From germline, CDR1 is SGHTA and CDR2 FQGNSA. This CDR3 reads CASSLVSGGGAVDTQYF. The CDR3 DNA follows: TGTGCCAGCAGCTTAGTGAGTGGCGGGGGGGCGGTAGATACGCAGTATTTT.

This clone was recorded once. This sample also contains other DNA sequences that code for the same CDR3. The gene calls are TRBV29-1 and TRBJ2-1; 8 bases align to TRBD2. The CDR3 is made up of 15 amino acids. CDR1 and CDR2 (germline): SQVTM, ANQGSEA. J was trimmed by 5 bases and V by 6 bases; bases with no gene match: 12. The CDR3 coding sequence is TGCAGCGTCCTCTCCCGGGGGGGGCTAAACAATGAGCAGTTCTTC. The encoded protein is CSVLSRGGLNNEQFF.

The V and J genes are TRBV5-4 and TRBJ1-4; D gene unclear. Per the germline V gene, CDR1 is SGHNT and CDR2 is YYREEE (reference sequence). The CDR3 consists of 15 residues. Trimming left V 0 bases short and J 0 bases short, with 6 bases between. CDR3: CASSLGGTTNEKLFF. CDR3 sequence (DNA): TGTGCCAGCAGCTTGGGCGGGACAACTAATGAAAAACTGTTTTTT.

This chain links TRBV15 with TRBJ1-2; a weak D match, TRBD1 (5 bases). Germline CDR1 LNHNV, CDR2 YYDKDF (reference sequence). V was cut by 0 bases and J by 8 bases, with 10 bases left in between. The length of the CDR3 is 13 residues. DNA for the CDR3: TGTGCCACCAGCAGAGATCCGGGGGAAGGCTACACCTTC. Its translation: CATSRDPGEGYTF. Combining the CDR3 with reference TRBV15 and TRBJ1-2 gives the whole variable domain DAMVIQNPRYQVTQFGKPVTLSCSQTLNHNVMYWYQQKSSQAPKLLFHYYDKDFNNEADTPDNFQSRRPNTSFCFLDIRSPGLGDTAMYLCATSRDPGEGYTFGSGTRLTVV.

This clone was seen more than once but under ten times. V gene TRBV5-4 combines with J gene TRBJ2-5, with a possible D match to TRBD2 (5 bases). This CDR3 contains 16 residues. The germline CDR1 and CDR2 sequences are SGHNT and YYREEE (reference sequence). V shed 0 bases and J shed 4 bases, with 16 bases lying between them. CDR3 region: CASSLDQRRILETQYF. In nucleotides, the CDR3 is TGTGCCAGCAGCTTGGATCAGCGGAGGATTCTAGAGACCCAGTACTTC.